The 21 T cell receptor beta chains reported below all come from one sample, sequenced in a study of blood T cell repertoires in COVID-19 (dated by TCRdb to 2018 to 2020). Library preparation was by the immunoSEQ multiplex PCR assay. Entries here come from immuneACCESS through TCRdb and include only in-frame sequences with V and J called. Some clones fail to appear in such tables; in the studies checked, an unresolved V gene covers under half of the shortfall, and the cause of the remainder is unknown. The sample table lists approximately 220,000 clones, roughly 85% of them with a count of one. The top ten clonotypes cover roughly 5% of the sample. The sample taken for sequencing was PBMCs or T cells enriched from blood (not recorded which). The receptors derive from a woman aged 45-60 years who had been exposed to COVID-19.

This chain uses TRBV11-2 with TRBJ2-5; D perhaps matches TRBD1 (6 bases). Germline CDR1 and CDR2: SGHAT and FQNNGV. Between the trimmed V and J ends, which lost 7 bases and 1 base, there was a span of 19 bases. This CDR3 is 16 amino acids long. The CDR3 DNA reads TGTGCCAGCACCTACGGGGACAAGGTGCTCCAAGAGACCCAGTACTTC. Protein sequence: CASTYGDKVLQETQYF.

This CDR3 reads CASRRTVANTGELFF. CDR3 DNA: TGTGCCAGCAGGCGTACGGTGGCGAACACCGGGGAGCTGTTTTTT. The chain carries TRBV5-6 and TRBJ2-2, with D hard to call. V dropped 5 bases and J dropped 0 bases, with 11 bases sitting between them. The germline CDR1 and CDR2 sequences are SGHDT and YYEEEE. The CDR3 runs to 15 residues.

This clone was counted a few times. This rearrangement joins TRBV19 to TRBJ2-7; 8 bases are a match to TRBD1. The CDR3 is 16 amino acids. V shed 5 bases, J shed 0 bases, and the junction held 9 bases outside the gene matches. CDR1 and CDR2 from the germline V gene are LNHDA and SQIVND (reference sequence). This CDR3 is CASSGGTGPISYEQYF. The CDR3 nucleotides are TGTGCCAGTAGTGGCGGGACAGGCCCTATCTCCTACGAGCAGTACTTC.

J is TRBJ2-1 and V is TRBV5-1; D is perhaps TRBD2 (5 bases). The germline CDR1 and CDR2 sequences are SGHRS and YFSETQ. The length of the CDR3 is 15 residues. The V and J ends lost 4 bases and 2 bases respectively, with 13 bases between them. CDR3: CASSHTRATYNEQFF. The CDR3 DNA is TGCGCCAGCAGCCATACGAGGGCCACCTACAATGAGCAGTTCTTC.

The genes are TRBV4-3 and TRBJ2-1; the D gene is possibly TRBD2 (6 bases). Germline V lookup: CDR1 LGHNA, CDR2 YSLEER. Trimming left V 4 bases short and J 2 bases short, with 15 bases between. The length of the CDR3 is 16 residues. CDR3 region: CASSRGLPPTYNEQFF. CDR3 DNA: TGCGCCAGCAGCCGGGGACTCCCGCCCACCTACAATGAGCAGTTCTTC.

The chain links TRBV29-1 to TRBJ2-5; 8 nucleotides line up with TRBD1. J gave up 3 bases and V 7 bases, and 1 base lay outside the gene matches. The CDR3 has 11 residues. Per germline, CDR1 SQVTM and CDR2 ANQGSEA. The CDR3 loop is CSAGGEETQYF. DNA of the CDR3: TGCAGCGCAGGGGGCGAAGAGACCCAGTACTTC.

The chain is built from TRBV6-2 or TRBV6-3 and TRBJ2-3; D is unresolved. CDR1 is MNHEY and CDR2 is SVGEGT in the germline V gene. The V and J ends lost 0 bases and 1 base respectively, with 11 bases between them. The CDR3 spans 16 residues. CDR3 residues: CASSYSLAPGTDTQYF. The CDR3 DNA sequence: TGTGCCAGCAGTTACTCTCTGGCCCCAGGCACAGATACGCAGTATTTT.

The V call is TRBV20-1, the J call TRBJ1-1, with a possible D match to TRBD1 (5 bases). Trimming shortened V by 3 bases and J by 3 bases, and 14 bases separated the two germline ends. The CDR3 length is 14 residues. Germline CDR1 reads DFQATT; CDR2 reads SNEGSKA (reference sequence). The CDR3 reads CSASLGGGHTEAFF. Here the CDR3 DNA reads TGCAGTGCTAGTCTGGGCGGGGGACACACTGAAGCTTTCTTT.

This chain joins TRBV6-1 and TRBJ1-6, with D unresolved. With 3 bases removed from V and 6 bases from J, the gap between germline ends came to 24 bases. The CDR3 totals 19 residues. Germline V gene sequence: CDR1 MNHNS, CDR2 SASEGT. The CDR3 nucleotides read TGTGCCAGCAGTGACTATAGCCCGGATGAAGTCGGTTTTAATTCACCCCTCCACTTT. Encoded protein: CASSDYSPDEVGFNSPLHF.

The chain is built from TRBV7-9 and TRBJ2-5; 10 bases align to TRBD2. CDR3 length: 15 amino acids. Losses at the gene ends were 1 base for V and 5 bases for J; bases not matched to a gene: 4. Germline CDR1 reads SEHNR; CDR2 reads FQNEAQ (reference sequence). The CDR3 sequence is CASSLGGLASETQYF. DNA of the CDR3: TGTGCCAGCAGCTTAGGGGGACTAGCGTCGGAGACCCAGTACTTC.

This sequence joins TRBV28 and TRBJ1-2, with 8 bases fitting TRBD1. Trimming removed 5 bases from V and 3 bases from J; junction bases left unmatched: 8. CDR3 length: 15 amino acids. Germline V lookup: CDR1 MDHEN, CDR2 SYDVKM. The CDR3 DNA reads TGTGCCAGCAGTGCCCTCCAGGGGGCGTACTATGGCTACACCTTC. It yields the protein CASSALQGAYYGYTF.

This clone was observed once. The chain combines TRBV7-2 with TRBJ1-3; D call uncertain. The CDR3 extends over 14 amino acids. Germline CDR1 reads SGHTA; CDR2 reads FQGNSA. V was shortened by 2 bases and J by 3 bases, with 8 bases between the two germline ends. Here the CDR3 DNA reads TGTGCCAGCAGCTTAATACGGGTTGGAAACACCATATATTTT. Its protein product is CASSLIRVGNTIYF.

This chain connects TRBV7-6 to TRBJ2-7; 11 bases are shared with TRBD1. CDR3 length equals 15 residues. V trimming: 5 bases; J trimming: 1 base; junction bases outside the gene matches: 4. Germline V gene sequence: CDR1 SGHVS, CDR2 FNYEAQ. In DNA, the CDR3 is TGTGCCAGCAGCCCCGGACAGGGGGCTTCCTACGAGCAGTACTTC. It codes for CASSPGQGASYEQYF.

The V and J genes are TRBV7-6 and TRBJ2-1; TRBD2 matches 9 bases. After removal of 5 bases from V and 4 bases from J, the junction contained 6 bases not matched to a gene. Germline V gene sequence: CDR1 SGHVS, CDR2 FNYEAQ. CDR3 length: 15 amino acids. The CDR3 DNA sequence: TGTGCCAGCAGCCCCAGCGGGGGGACTTACAATGAGCAGTTCTTC. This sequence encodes CASSPSGGTYNEQFF.

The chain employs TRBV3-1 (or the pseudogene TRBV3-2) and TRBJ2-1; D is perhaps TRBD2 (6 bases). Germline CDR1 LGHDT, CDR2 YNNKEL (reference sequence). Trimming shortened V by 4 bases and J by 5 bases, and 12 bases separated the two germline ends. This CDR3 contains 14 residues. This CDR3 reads CASSPAGPNNEQFF. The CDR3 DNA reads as TGTGCCAGCAGCCCGGCGGGACCCAACAATGAGCAGTTCTTC.

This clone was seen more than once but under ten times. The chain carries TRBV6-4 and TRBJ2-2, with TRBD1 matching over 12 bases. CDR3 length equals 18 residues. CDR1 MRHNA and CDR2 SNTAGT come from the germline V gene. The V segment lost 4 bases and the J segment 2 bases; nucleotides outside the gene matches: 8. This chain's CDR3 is CASSVAGQGATNTGELFF. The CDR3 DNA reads TGTGCCAGCAGTGTCGCGGGACAGGGGGCTACCAACACCGGGGAGCTGTTTTTT.

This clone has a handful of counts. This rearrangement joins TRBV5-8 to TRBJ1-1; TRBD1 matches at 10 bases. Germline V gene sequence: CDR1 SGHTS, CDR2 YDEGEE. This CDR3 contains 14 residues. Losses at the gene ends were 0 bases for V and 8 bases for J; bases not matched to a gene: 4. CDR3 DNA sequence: TGTGCCAGCAGCTTGGAGGGACAGGGGAGGGAAGCTTTCTTT. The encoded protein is CASSLEGQGREAFF.

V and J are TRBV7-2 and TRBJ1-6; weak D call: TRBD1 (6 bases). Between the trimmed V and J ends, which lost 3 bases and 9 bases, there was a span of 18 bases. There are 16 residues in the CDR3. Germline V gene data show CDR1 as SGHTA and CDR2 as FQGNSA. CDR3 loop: CASSFTSRGRSSPLHF. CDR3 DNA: TGTGCCAGCAGCTTTACTTCCAGGGGACGCAGTTCACCCCTCCACTTT.

CDR3: CASSLAGYTEAFF. Here the CDR3 DNA reads TGTGCCAGCAGTTTGGCAGGGTACACTGAAGCTTTCTTT. The gene calls are TRBV12-3 or TRBV12-4 and TRBJ1-1; TRBD1 might be the D (5 bases). Trimming shortened V by 3 bases and J by 3 bases, and 8 bases separated the two germline ends. This CDR3 is built from 13 residues.

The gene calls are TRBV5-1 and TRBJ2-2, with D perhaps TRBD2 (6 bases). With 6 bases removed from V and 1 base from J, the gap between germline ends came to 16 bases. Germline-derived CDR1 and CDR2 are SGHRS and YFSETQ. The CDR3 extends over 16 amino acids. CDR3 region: CASTKSPGENTGELFF. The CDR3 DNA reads TGCGCCAGCACAAAGTCCCCGGGGGAGAACACCGGGGAGCTGTTTTTT.

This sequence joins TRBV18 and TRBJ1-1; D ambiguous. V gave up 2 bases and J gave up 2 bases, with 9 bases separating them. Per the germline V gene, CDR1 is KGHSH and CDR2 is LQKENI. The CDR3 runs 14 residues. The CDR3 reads CASSPGPLNTEAFF. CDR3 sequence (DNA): TGTGCCAGCTCACCAGGGCCCTTAAACACTGAAGCTTTCTTT.